This TCR beta chain was obtained from a study of cytomegalovirus exposure and HLA in healthy donors. Study outcomes and limitations: Immune exposure was documented only through CMV serostatus.

Each donor was healthy, and each was a bone marrow donor. V lost 1 base and J lost 7, with 9 bases in between. The CDR3 loop spans 13 amino acids. CDR1 SGHNT and CDR2 YYREEE come from the germline V gene (reference sequence). This clone was observed a single time. Its cognate antigen is unknown. This PCR relied on a set of 60 Vbeta primers and 13 Jbeta primers. Clones were read by immunoSEQ multiplex PCR, and TCRdb kept only the in-frame ones, dropping some. Of approximately 100,000 clones listed, around 72% were seen once; the top ten hold less than 15%. This receptor was obtained from a male donor in good health and CMV-seropositive. Sequencing was performed on PBMCs. The V and J genes are TRBV5-4 and TRBJ1-3, with D perhaps matching TRBD1 (6 bases). Here the CDR3 reads CASSLLGGNTIYF. CDR3 DNA: TGTGCCAGCAGCTTGCTAGGGGGTAACACCATATATTTT.